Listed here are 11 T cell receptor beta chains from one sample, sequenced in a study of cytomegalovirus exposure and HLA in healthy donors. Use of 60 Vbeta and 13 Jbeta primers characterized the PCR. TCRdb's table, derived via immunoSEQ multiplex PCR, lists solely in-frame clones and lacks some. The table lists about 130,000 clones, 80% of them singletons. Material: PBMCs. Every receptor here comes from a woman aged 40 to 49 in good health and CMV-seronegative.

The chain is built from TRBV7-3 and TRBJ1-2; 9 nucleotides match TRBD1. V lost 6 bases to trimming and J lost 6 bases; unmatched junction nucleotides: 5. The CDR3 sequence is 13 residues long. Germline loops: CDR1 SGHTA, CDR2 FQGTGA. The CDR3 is CASRRRDRDGYTF. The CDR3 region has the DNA TGTGCCAGCAGGAGGCGGGACAGGGATGGCTACACCTTC.

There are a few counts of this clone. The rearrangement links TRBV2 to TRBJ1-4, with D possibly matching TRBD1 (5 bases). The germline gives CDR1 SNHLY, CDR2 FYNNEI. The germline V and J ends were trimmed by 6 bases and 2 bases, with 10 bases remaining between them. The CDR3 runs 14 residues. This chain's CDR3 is CASRPTVTNEKLFF. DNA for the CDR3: TGTGCCAGCAGGCCGACAGTTACTAATGAAAAACTGTTTTTT. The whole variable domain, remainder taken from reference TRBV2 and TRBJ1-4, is EPEVTQTPSHQVTQMGQEVILRCVPISNHLYFYWYRQILGQKVEFLVSFYNNEISEKSEIFDDQFSVERPDGSNFTLKIRSTKLEDSAMYFCASRPTVTNEKLFFGSGTQLSVL.

The CDR3 DNA is TGTGCCAGCAGTACGTACAGGGGGAGTGGACAAGAGACCCAGTACTTC. Protein: CASSTYRGSGQETQYF. This rearrangement joins TRBV28 to TRBJ2-5; 8 nucleotides line up with TRBD1. V gave up 5 bases and J gave up 2 bases; unmatched junction bases: 10. The CDR3 extends over 16 amino acids. Germline CDR1 is MDHEN and CDR2 is SYDVKM.

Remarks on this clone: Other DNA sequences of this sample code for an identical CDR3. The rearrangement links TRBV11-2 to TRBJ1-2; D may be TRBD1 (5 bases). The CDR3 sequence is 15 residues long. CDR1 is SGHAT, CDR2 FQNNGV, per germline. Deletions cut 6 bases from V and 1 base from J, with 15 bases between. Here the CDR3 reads CASRPQTGVNYGYTF. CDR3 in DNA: TGTGCCAGCAGACCTCAGACGGGGGTTAACTATGGCTACACCTTC.

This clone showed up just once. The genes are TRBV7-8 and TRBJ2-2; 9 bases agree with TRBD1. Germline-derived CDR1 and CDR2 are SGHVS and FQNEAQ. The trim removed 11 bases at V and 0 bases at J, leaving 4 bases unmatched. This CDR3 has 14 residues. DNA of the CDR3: TGTGCCGGGAGACAGGGGGCGAACACCGGGGAGCTGTTTTTT. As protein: CAGRQGANTGELFF.

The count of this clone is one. The CDR3 protein is CASSQDSYEQYF. CDR3 sequence (DNA): TGTGCCAGCAGCCAAGACAGCTACGAGCAGTACTTC. V usage is TRBV4-2 and J usage is TRBJ2-7; D is unresolved. This CDR3 has 12 amino acids. The V and J ends lost 0 bases and 3 bases respectively, with 3 bases between them. Germline assignment: CDR1 LGHNA and CDR2 YNFKEQ.

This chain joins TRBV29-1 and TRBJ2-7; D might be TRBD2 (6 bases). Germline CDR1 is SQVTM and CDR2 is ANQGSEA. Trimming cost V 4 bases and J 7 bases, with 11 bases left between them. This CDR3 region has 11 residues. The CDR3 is CSVARAGEQYF. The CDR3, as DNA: TGCAGCGTTGCCAGGGCGGGAGAGCAGTACTTC.

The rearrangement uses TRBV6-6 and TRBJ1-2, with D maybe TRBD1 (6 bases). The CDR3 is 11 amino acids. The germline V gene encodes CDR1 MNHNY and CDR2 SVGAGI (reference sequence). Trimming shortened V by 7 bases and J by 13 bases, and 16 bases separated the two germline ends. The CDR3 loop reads CASKEGGASTF. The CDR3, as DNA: TGTGCCAGCAAAGAGGGGGGGGCAAGCACCTTC.

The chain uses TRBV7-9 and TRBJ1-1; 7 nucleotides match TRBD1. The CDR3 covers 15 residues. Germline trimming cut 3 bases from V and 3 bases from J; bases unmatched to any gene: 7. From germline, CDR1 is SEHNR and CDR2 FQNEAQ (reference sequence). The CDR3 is CASSFPDREDTEAFF. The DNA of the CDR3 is TGTGCCAGCAGCTTCCCAGACAGGGAGGACACTGAAGCTTTCTTT.

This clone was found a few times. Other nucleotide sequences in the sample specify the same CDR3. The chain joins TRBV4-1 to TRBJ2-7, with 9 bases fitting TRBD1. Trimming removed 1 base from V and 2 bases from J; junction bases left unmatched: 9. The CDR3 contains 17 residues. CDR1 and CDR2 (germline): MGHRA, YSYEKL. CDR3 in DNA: TGCGCCAGCAGCCAAGGGATACCGGGACAGGGAGCCTACGAGCAGTACTTC. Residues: CASSQGIPGQGAYEQYF.

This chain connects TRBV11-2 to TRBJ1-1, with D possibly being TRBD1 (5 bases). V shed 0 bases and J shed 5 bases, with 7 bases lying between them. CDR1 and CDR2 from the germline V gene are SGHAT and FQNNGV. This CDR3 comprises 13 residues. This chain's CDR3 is CASSLEGGTEAFF. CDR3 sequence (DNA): TGTGCCAGCAGCTTAGAGGGGGGGACTGAAGCTTTCTTT.